This T cell receptor (beta chain) was sequenced during a study of T-cell memory formation after mild COVID-19. On the study more broadly: For the most part, TCR clusters were specific to one donor. General observations from the study: CD4+ contracting clones lay mainly in CM and EM, CD8+ ones in EMRA. Clones that shrank (day 15 to 85) were balanced CD4/CD8, whereas later expanders leaned CD4+.

MiXCR, applied by TCRdb to the 5' RACE reads, yields one record per CDR3 protein. The table has 120,000 or so distinct CDR3 sequences, roughly 15% seen once; the top ten hold around 13%. As to this clonotype: What it binds is not known.

The sequencing input was PBMCs or a T cell subset sorted from them (not recorded which). The TCR was taken from an adult woman who had mild COVID-19 (a few samples of this study predate the infection). Cell type and time point are not known.

The CDR3 loop reads CASSQEIAAEGNTIYF. The CDR3 nucleotides read TGTGCCAGCAGCCAAGAAATAGCGGCGGAAGGAAACACCATATATTTT. The V call is TRBV4-2, the J call TRBJ1-3; D remains ambiguous. The V and J ends lost 0 bases and 4 bases respectively, with 13 bases between them. Germline V gives CDR1 LGHNA, CDR2 YNFKEQ. The CDR3 has 16 residues.